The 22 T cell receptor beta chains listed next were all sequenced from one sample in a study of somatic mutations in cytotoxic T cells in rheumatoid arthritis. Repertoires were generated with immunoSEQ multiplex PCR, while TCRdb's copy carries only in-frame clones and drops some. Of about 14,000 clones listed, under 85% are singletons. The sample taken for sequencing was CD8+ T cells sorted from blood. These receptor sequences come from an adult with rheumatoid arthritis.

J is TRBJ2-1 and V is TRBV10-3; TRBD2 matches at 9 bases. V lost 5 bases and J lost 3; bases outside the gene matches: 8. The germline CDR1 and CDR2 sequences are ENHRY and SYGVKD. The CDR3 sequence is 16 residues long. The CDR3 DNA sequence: TGTGCCATCAGTAGAGCCCTAGCGGGGAGCTACAATGAGCAGTTCTTC. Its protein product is CAISRALAGSYNEQFF.

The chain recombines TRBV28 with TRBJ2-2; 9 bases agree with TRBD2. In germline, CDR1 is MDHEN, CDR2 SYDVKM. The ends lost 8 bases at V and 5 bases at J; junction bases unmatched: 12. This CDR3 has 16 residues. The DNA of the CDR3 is TGTGCCAGCCTCAGCCCCGGGACTAGCTTGACCGGGGAGCTGTTTTTT. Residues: CASLSPGTSLTGELFF.

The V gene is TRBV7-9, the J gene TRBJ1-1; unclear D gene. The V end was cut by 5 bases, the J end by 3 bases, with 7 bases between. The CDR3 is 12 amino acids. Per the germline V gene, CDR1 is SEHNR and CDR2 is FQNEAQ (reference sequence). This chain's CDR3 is CASSPGYTEAFF. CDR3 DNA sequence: TGTGCCAGCAGCCCTGGCTACACTGAAGCTTTCTTT. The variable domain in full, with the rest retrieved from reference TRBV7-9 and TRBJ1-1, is DTGVSQNPRHKITKRGQNVTFRCDPISEHNRLYWYRQTLGQGPEFLTYFQNEAQLEKSRLLSDRFSAERPKGSFSTLEIQRTEQGDSAMYLCASSPGYTEAFFGQGTRLTVV.

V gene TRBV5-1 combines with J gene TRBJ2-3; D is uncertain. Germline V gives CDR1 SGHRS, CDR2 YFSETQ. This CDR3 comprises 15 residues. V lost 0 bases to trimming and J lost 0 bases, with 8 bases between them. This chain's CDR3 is CASSLEGSSTDTQYF. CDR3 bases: TGCGCCAGCAGCTTGGAGGGATCTAGCACAGATACGCAGTATTTT.

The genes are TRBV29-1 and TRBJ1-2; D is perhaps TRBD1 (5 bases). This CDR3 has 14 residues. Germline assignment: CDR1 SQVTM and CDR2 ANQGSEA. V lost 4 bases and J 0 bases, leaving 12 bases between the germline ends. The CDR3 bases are TGCAGCGTTGTGGAGGGGCTAGCTAACTATGGCTACACCTTC. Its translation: CSVVEGLANYGYTF.

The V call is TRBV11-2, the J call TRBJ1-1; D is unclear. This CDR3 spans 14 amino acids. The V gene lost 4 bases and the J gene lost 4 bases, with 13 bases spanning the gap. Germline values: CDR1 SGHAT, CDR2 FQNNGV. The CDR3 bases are TGTGCCAGCAGCTCCCGTGGCGCGGGCACTGAAGCTTTCTTT. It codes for CASSSRGAGTEAFF. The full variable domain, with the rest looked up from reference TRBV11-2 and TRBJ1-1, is EAGVAQSPRYKIIEKRQSVAFWCNPISGHATLYWYQQILGQGPKLLIQFQNNGVVDDSQLPKDRFSAERLKGVDSTLKIQPAKLEDSAVYLCASSSRGAGTEAFFGQGTRLTVV.

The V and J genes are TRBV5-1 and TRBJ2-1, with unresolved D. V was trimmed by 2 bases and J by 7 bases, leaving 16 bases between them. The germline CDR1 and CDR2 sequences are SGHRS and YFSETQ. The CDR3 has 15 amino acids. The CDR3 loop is CASSFAQELTNEQFF. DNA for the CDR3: TGCGCCAGCAGCTTTGCTCAAGAACTTACAAATGAGCAGTTCTTC.

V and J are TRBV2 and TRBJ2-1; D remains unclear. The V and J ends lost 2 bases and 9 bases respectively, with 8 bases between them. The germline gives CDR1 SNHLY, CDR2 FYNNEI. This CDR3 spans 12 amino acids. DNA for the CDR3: TGTGCCAGCAGTGAATCAGACATTGAGCAGTTCTTC. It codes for CASSESDIEQFF. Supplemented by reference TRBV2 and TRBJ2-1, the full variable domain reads EPEVTQTPSHQVTQMGQEVILRCVPISNHLYFYWYRQILGQKVEFLVSFYNNEISEKSEIFDDQFSVERPDGSNFTLKIRSTKLEDSAMYFCASSESDIEQFFGPGTRLTVL.

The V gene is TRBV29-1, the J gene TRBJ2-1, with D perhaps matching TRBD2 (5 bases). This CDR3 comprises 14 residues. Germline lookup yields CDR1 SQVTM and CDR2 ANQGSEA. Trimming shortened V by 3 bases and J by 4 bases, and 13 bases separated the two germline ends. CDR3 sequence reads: CSVERTYLYNEQFF. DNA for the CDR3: TGCAGCGTTGAGAGGACTTACCTATACAATGAGCAGTTCTTC.

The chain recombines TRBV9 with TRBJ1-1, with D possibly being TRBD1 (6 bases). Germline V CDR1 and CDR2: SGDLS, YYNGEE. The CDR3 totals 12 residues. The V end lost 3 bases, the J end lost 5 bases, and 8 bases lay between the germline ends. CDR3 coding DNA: TGTGCCAGCAGCGGGACAGAGACTGAAGCTTTCTTT. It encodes CASSGTETEAFF.

DNA of the CDR3: TGTGCCAGCAGTGATGGGACAGGGGGGGAAAAACTGTTTTTT. The encoded protein is CASSDGTGGEKLFF. The chain has TRBV2 and TRBJ1-4; 11 bases fit TRBD1. There are 14 residues in the CDR3. V lost 3 bases to trimming and J lost 8 bases; unmatched junction nucleotides: 2. From germline, CDR1 is SNHLY and CDR2 FYNNEI.

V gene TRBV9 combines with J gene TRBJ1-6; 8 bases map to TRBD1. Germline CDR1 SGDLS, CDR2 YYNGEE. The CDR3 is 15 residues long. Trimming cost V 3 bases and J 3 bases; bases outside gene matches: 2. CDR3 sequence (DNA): TGTGCCAGCAGCGAGGGACAGGTCTATAATTCACCCCTCCACTTT. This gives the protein CASSEGQVYNSPLHF.

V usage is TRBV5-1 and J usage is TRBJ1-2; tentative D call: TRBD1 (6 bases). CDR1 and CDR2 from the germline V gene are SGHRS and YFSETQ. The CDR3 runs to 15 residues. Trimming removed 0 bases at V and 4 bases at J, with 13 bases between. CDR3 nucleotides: TGCGCCAGCAGCTTGGCCGGACAGACGACCTATGGCTACACCTTC. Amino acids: CASSLAGQTTYGYTF.

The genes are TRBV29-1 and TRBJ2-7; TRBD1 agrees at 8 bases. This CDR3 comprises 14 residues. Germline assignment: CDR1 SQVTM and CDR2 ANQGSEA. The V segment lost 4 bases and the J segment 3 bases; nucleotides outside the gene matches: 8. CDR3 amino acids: CSVAWTGRYYEQYF. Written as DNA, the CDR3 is TGCAGCGTTGCCTGGACAGGGCGCTACTACGAGCAGTACTTC.

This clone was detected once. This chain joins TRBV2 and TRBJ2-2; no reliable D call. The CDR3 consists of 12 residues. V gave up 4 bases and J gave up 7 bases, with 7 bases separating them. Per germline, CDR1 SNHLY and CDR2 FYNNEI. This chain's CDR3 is CASSVVDGELFF. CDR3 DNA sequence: TGTGCCAGCAGTGTCGTTGACGGGGAGCTGTTTTTT.

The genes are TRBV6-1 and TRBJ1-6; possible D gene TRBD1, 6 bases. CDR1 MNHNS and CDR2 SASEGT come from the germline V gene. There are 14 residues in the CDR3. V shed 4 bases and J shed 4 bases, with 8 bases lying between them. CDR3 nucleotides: TGTGCCAGCAGTGGGACAGCTTATAATTCACCCCTCCACTTT. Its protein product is CASSGTAYNSPLHF.

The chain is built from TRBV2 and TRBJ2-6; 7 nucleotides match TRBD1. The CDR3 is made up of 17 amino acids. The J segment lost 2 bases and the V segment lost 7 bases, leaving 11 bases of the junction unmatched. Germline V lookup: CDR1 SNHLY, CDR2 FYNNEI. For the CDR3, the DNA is TGTGCCAGCATTCGGGACAGCTCCGGTGCTGGGGCCAACGTCCTGACTTTC. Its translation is CASIRDSSGAGANVLTF.

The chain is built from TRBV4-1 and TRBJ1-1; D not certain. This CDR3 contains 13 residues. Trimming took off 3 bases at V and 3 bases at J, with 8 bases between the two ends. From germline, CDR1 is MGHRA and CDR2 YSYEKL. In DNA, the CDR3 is TGCGCCAGCAGCCATAGAAGGGACACTGAAGCTTTCTTT. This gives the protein CASSHRRDTEAFF.

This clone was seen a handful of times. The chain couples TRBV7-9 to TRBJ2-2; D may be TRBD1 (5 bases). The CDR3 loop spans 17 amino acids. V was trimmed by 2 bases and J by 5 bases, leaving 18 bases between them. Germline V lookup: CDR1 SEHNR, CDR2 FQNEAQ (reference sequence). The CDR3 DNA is TGTGCCAGCAGCTTATTAATTCGGCAGGGTGGTACCGGGGAGCTGTTTTTT. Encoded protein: CASSLLIRQGGTGELFF.

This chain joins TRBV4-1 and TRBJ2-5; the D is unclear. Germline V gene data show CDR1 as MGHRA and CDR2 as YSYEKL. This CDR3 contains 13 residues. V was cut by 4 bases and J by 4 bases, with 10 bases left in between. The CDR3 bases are TGCGCCAGCAGCCCTTGGATGGGAGAGACCCAGTACTTC. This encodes CASSPWMGETQYF.

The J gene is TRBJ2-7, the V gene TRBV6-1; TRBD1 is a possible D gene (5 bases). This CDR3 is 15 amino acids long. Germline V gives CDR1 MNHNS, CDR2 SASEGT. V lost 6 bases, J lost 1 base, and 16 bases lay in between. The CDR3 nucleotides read TGTGCCAGCAGCCTAAGTCCACAGGAGTCCTACGAGCAGTACTTC. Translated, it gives CASSLSPQESYEQYF.

CDR3 sequence reads: CASSPQHSSYEQYV. The CDR3 DNA reads TGTGCCAGCAGTCCCCAACATAGCTCCTACGAGCAGTACGTC. The genes are TRBV27 and TRBJ2-7; no firm D call. CDR3 size: 14 residues. Trimming removed 5 bases from V and 0 bases from J, with 11 bases in between. Germline CDR1 is MNHEY and CDR2 is SMNVEV (reference sequence).